What follows are 17 T cell receptor beta chains derived from one specimen sequenced in a study of identical twins. TCRdb reanalysed the 5' RACE reads using MiXCR and keeps one entry per CDR3 protein. Among about 150,000 distinct CDR3 sequences listed, roughly 3.5% were seen once. Sequenced: memory T cells sorted from blood. These receptors were taken from a man between 18 and 29 years old in good health.

This clonotype was counted ten times or more. The CDR3 DNA reads as TGTGCCGTTCGGGGCAGCCTCTACGAGCAGTACTTC. Protein product: CAVRGSLYEQYF. The chain is built from TRBV27 and TRBJ2-7; possibly TRBD1 or TRBD2 for D (5 bases each). V lost 11 bases to trimming and J lost 3 bases, with 14 bases between them. From germline, CDR1 is MNHEY and CDR2 SMNVEV (reference sequence). There are 12 residues in the CDR3.

Ten or more counts support this clonotype. The CDR3 spells CASGQLETQYF. The CDR3 DNA sequence: TGTGCTAGTGGCCAACTAGAGACCCAGTACTTC. This chain links TRBV12-5 with TRBJ2-5, with unresolved D. Germline V gene sequence: CDR1 LGHNT, CDR2 FRNRAP. This CDR3 region has 11 residues. The germline V and J ends were trimmed by 6 bases and 4 bases, with 6 bases remaining between them. Together with reference TRBV12-5 and TRBJ2-5, the CDR3 gives the full variable domain: DARVTQTPRHKVTEMGQEVTMRCQPILGHNTVFWYRQTMMQGLELLAYFRNRAPLDDSGMPKDRFSAEMPDATLATLKIQPSEPRDSAVYFCASGQLETQYFGPGTRLLVL.

This clonotype has a count of ten or more. The CDR3 DNA reads as TGTGCCAGCAGCTTATCCGGCGGGCGGCTCGAGCAGTACTTC. Translated, it gives CASSLSGGRLEQYF. The genes are TRBV7-8 and TRBJ2-7; tentatively, D is TRBD2 (5 bases). This CDR3 comprises 14 residues. Germline-derived CDR1 and CDR2 are SGHVS and FQNEAQ. V dropped 2 bases and J dropped 6 bases, with 14 bases sitting between them.

This clonotype showed up many times. Written as DNA, the CDR3 is TGCGCCAGCAGCCGGACTAGGGGGGGAGAGACCCAGTACTTC. Translation: CASSRTRGGETQYF. The chain carries TRBV5-1 and TRBJ2-5, with TRBD2 as a possible D gene (7 bases). Trimming took 4 bases from V and 4 from J, leaving 14 bases between them. Looked up from germline, CDR1 is SGHRS and CDR2 is YFSETQ. CDR3 length: 14 amino acids.

Ten or more counts support this clonotype. The rearrangement links TRBV5-1 to TRBJ1-2, with 7 bases fitting TRBD1. The CDR3 sequence is 12 residues long. Germline V lookup: CDR1 SGHRS, CDR2 YFSETQ. Germline trimming cut 5 bases from V and 6 bases from J; bases unmatched to any gene: 4. The CDR3 DNA reads TGCGCCAGCAGGCCTGACAGGGATGGCTACACCTTC. This sequence encodes CASRPDRDGYTF.

This clonotype was counted many times. This sequence joins TRBV2 and TRBJ1-6, with a tentative D call TRBD1 (5 bases). Germline CDR1 and CDR2: SNHLY and FYNNEI. This CDR3 has 13 residues. V was shortened by 7 bases and J by 7 bases, with 11 bases between the two germline ends. The CDR3 loop is CASTAGSNSPLHF. The CDR3 DNA is TGTGCCAGCACGGCAGGGAGCAATTCACCCCTCCACTTT.

Many counts were recorded for this clonotype. The chain carries TRBV6-8 and TRBJ2-7; 8 bases agree with TRBD2. CDR1 and CDR2 (germline): MNHGY, SAAAGT. The CDR3 sequence is 13 residues long. Trimming took 6 bases from V and 0 from J; bases not matched to a gene: 1. CDR3 sequence: CASSGTSSYEQYV. CDR3 coding DNA: TGTGCCAGCAGCGGGACTAGCTCCTACGAGCAGTACGTC.

This clonotype was found many times. The chain uses TRBV5-1 and TRBJ1-5; D possibly corresponds to TRBD1 (5 bases). Germline V gene lookup returns CDR1 SGHRS and CDR2 YFSETQ. V dropped 0 bases and J dropped 0 bases, with 10 bases sitting between them. This CDR3 region has 16 residues. The DNA of the CDR3 is TGCGCCAGCAGCTTGGCTGGGGGGTCTAGCAATCAGCCCCAGCATTTT. It encodes CASSLAGGSSNQPQHF.

This clonotype showed up many times. The chain is built from TRBV12-3 or TRBV12-4 and TRBJ2-5; D possibly corresponds to TRBD1 (5 bases). Trimming removed 3 bases from V and 1 base from J, with 12 bases in between. The CDR3 consists of 15 residues. The CDR3 sequence is CASSFLPQGQETQYF. The CDR3 DNA is TGTGCCAGCAGTTTTCTTCCTCAGGGCCAAGAGACCCAGTACTTC.

This clonotype appeared many times. The chain couples TRBV2 to TRBJ2-1; D is perhaps TRBD2 (7 bases). Deletions cut 8 bases from V and 7 bases from J, with 27 bases between. This CDR3 is built from 17 residues. Germline V gives CDR1 SNHLY, CDR2 FYNNEI. The CDR3 sequence is CASRVGGGAWVGNEQFF. The CDR3 DNA reads TGTGCCAGCCGGGTAGGCGGGGGCGCTTGGGTTGGTAATGAGCAGTTCTTC.

This clonotype was seen many times. The CDR3 is CASRASNQPQHF. CDR3 in DNA: TGTGCCAGCAGGGCTAGCAATCAGCCCCAGCATTTT. The rearrangement joins TRBV12-3 or TRBV12-4 to TRBJ1-5, with D unclear. The CDR3 runs to 12 residues. Trimming took off 6 bases at V and 0 bases at J, with 3 bases between the two ends.

Many counts were recorded for this clonotype. V is TRBV20-1 and J is TRBJ2-1, with 7 bases lining up with TRBD2. Germline lookup yields CDR1 DFQATT and CDR2 SNEGSKA (reference sequence). The CDR3 length is 14 residues. Trimming took 2 bases from V and 7 from J; bases not matched to a gene: 8. CDR3 loop: CSARSAGAWNEQFF. CDR3 sequence (DNA): TGCAGTGCTAGAAGCGCGGGAGCTTGGAATGAGCAGTTCTTC.

This clonotype was found many times. The V call is TRBV20-1, the J call TRBJ2-7; TRBD1 aligns across 9 bases. Germline values: CDR1 DFQATT, CDR2 SNEGSKA (reference sequence). The CDR3 has 16 amino acids. J gave up 3 bases and V 3 bases, and 12 bases lay outside the gene matches. Written as DNA, the CDR3 is TGCAGTGCTAGGGCTACAGGGGGCGCGGCGGGCTACGAGCAGTACTTC. It encodes CSARATGGAAGYEQYF.

This clonotype was observed at least ten times. J is TRBJ1-5 and V is TRBV6-4; TRBD1 matches at 7 bases. The CDR3 extends over 15 amino acids. V lost 5 bases to trimming and J lost 3 bases; unmatched junction nucleotides: 7. The V gene's germline CDR1 is MRHNA and CDR2 SNTAGT. The DNA of the CDR3 is TGTGCCAGCAGTAGGGACAGCGTACCCAATCAGCCCCAGCATTTT. Translated, it gives CASSRDSVPNQPQHF.

This clonotype was seen repeatedly, ten times or more. The V and J genes are TRBV2 and TRBJ2-3, with D hard to call. The CDR3 runs 13 residues. CDR1 and CDR2 (germline): SNHLY, FYNNEI. Between the trimmed V and J ends, which lost 0 bases and 3 bases, there was a span of 4 bases. In DNA, the CDR3 is TGTGCCAGCAGTGAAGCGCGGACAGATACGCAGTATTTT. It translates to CASSEARTDTQYF.

This clonotype was found many times. The V gene is TRBV21-1, the J gene TRBJ2-7; TRBD1, as called in the table, went unchecked against the DNA. TRBV21-1 is classified as a pseudogene. The CDR3 is made up of 18 amino acids. The CDR3 nucleotides are TGTGCCAGCAGCGGAAGATCAGGGAAGGAAGGGGACGCCTACGAGCAGTACGTC. The encoded protein is CASSGRSGKEGDAYEQYV.

This clonotype was seen ten or more times. The rearrangement joins TRBV12-3 or TRBV12-4 to TRBJ1-5, with D perhaps matching TRBD1 (5 bases). Deletions cut 3 bases from V and 2 bases from J, with 11 bases between. The CDR3 has 15 amino acids. The CDR3 DNA is TGTGCCAGCAGTTTTGGCCAGGGAGGCAATCAGCCCCAGCATTTT. Its translation is CASSFGQGGNQPQHF.